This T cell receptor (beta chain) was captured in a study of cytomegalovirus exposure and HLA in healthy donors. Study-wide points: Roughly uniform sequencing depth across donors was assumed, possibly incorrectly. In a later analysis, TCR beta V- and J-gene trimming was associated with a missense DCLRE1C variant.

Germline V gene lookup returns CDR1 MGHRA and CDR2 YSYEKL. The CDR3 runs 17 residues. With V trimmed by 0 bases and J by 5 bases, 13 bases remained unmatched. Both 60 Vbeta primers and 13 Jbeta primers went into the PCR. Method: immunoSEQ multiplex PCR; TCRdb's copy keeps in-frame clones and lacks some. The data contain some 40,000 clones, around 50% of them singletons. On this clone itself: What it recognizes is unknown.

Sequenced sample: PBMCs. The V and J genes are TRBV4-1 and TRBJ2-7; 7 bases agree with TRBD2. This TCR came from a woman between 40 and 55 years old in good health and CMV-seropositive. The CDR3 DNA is TGCGCCAGCAGCCAAGAAAGGTTAGCGGGCCCCGGCGACGAGCAGTACTTC. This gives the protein CASSQERLAGPGDEQYF.